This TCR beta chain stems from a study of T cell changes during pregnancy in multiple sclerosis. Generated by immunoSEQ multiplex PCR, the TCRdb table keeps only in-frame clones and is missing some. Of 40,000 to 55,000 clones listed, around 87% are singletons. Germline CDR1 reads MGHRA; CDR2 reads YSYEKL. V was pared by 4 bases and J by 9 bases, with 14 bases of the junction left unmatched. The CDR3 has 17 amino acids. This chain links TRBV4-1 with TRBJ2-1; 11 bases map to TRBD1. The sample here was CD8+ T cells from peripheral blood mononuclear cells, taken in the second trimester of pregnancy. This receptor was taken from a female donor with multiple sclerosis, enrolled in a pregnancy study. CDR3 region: CASSPHPGQGVESEQFF. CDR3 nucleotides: TGCGCCAGCAGCCCCCACCCGGGACAGGGGGTGGAAAGTGAGCAGTTCTTC.